The clone carrying this TCR beta chain was observed a few times. The data belong to a study of blood T cell repertoires in COVID-19. For the study at large: Samples of COVID-19 (acute and convalescent) were obtained from the United States, Italy and Spain. PBMCs, B-cell-depleted T cells, or T cells were the source of the cDNA or gDNA that made up the material.

This CDR3 is 17 amino acids long. Germline CDR1 is SEHNR and CDR2 is FQNEAQ (reference sequence). Trimming cost V 1 base and J 0 bases; bases outside gene matches: 4. Source study methods: Counts of nucleated cells, estimated from reference gene primer amplification, were obtained. TCRdb keeps only in-frame clones here, not all; method: immunoSEQ multiplex PCR. V and J calls plus clone size are reproduced from that table; the DNA served to infer D and trimming. The data show some 220,000 clones, 75% to 85% seen once. Sequenced sample: peripheral blood. The chain couples TRBV7-9 to TRBJ1-5; 9 bases agree with TRBD1. This receptor was identified in a man in his fifties or sixties with active or convalescent COVID-19. The CDR3 DNA reads as TGTGCCAGCAGCTTAGGGACAGGGGAAGATAGCAATCAGCCCCAGCATTTT. Protein sequence: CASSLGTGEDSNQPQHF.